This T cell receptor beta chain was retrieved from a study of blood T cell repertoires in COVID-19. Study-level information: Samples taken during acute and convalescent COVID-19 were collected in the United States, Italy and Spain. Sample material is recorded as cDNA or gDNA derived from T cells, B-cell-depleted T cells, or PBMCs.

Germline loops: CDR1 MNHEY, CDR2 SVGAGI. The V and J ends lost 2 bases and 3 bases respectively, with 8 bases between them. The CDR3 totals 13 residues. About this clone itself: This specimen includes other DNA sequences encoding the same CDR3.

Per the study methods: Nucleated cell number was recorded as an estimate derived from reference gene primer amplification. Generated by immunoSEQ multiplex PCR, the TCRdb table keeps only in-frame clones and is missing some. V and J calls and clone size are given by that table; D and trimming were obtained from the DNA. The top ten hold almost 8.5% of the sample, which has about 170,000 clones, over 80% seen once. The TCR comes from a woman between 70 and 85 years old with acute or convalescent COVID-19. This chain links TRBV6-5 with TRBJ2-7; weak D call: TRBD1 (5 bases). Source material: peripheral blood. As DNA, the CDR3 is TGTGCCAGCAGTTACCGGCAGGGCTACGAGCAGTACTTC. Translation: CASSYRQGYEQYF.